Each of the 2 T cell receptor beta chains below was sequenced from the same sample in a study of blood T cell repertoires in COVID-19. Assay used: immunoSEQ multiplex PCR; TCRdb lists only in-frame clones, some missing. The sample includes 200,000 to 300,000 clones, approximately 86% of them seen just once. Sequencing was carried out using peripheral blood. These receptors all come from a man aged 30-40 years with active or convalescent COVID-19.

The chain recombines TRBV5-1 with TRBJ2-3; the D gene is possibly TRBD2 (7 bases). Trimming left V 10 bases short and J 5 bases short, with 20 bases between. Germline-derived CDR1 and CDR2 are SGHRS and YFSETQ. CDR3 length: 14 amino acids. The CDR3 nucleotides are TGCGCCTCAAGAACGGGGGGACACCAAGATACGCAGTATTTT. Translated, it gives CASRTGGHQDTQYF.

As concerns this clone: Other nucleotide sequences from this sample produce the same CDR3. The rearrangement joins TRBV30 to TRBJ1-6, with unresolved D. Deletions cut 1 base from V and 7 bases from J, with 8 bases between. This CDR3 contains 13 residues. The germline V gene encodes CDR1 GTSNPN and CDR2 SVGIG (reference sequence). Here the CDR3 reads CAWSERQNSPLHF. The DNA for the CDR3 is TGTGCCTGGAGTGAAAGACAAAATTCACCCCTCCACTTT. The full variable domain, rest sourced from reference TRBV30 and TRBJ1-6, is SQTIHQWPATLVQPVGSPLSLECTVEGTSNPNLYWYRQAAGRGLQLLFYSVGIGQISSEVPQNLSASRPQDRQFILSSKKLLLSDSGFYLCAWSERQNSPLHFGNGTRLTVT.